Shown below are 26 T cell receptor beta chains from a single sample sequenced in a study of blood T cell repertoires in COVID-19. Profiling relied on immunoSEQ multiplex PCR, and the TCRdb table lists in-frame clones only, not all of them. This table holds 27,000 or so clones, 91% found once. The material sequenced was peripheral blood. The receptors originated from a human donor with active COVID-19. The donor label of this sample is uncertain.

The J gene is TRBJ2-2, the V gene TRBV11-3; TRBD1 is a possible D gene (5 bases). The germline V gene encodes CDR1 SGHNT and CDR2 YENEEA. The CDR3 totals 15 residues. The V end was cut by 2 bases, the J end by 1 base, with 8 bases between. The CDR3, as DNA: TGTGCCAGCAGCTTACAGGGAAAGAACACCGGGGAGCTGTTTTTT. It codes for CASSLQGKNTGELFF.

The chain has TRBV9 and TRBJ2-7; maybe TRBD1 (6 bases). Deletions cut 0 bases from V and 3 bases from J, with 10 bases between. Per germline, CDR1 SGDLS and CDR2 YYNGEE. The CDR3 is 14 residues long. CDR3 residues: CASSVGTAHYEQYF. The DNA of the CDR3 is TGTGCCAGCAGCGTAGGGACAGCGCACTACGAGCAGTACTTC.

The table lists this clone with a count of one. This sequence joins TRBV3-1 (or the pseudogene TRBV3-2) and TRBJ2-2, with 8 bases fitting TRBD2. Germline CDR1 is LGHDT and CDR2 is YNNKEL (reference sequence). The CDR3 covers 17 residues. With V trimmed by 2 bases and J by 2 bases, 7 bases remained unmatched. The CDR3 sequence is CASSQSAGGLNTGELFF. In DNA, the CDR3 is TGTGCCAGCAGCCAATCGGCGGGAGGCCTAAACACCGGGGAGCTGTTTTTT.

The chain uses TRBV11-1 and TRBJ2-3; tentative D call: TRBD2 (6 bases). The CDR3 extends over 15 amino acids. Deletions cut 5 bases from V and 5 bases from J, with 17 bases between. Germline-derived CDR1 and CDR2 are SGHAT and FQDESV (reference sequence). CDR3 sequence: CASSHRDSAGDTQYF. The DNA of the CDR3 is TGTGCCAGCAGCCACCGGGACTCGGCGGGAGATACGCAGTATTTT.

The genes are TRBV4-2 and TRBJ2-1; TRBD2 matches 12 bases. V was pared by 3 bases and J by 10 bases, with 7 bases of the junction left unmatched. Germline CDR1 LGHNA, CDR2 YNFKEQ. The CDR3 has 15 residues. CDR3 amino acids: CASSQGLAGFAEQFF. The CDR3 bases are TGTGCCAGCAGCCAGGGACTAGCGGGTTTTGCCGAGCAGTTCTTC.

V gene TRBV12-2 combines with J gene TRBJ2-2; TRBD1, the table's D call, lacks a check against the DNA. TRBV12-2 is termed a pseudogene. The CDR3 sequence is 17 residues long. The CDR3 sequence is CASRFGGKDRGTGELFF. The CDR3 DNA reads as TGTGCAAGTCGCTTCGGCGGGAAGGACAGGGGGACGGGGGAGCTGTTTTTT.

The CDR3 spells CASSFRGDRTSNYGYTF. In nucleotides, the CDR3 is TGTGCCAGCAGTTTTAGGGGGGACAGGACTTCTAACTATGGCTACACCTTC. The V gene is TRBV27, the J gene TRBJ1-2, with 8 bases fitting TRBD1. The germline V gene has CDR1 MNHEY and CDR2 SMNVEV (reference sequence). This CDR3 comprises 17 residues. V shed 3 bases, J shed 0 bases, and the junction held 9 bases outside the gene matches.

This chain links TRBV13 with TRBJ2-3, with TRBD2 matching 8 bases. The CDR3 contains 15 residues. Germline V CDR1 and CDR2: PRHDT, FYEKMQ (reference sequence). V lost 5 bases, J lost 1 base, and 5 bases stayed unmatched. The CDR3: CASSVGGAGTDTQYF. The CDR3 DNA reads TGTGCCAGCAGCGTCGGGGGGGCGGGCACAGATACGCAGTATTTT.

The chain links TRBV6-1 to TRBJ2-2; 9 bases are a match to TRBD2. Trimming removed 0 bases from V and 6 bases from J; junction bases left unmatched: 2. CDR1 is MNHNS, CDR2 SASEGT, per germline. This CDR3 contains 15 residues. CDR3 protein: CASSEAAGGPGELFF. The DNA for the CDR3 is TGTGCCAGCAGTGAAGCGGCGGGAGGGCCCGGGGAGCTGTTTTTT.

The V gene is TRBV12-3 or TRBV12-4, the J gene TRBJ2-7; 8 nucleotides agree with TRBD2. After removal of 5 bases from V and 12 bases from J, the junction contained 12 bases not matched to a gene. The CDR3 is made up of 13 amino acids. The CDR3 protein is CASSQGSVAGGYF. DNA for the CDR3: TGTGCCAGCAGTCAAGGGTCGGTTGCGGGAGGGTACTTC.

The chain's CDR3 is CASSEVGLTDTQYF. DNA for the CDR3: TGCGCCAGCAGTGAGGTGGGACTCACAGATACGCAGTATTTT. The genes are TRBV10-1 and TRBJ2-3; weak D call: TRBD2 (6 bases). The length of the CDR3 is 14 residues. Germline values: CDR1 WNHNN, CDR2 SYGVQD (reference sequence). V was clipped by 2 bases and J by 2 bases, with 8 bases between them.

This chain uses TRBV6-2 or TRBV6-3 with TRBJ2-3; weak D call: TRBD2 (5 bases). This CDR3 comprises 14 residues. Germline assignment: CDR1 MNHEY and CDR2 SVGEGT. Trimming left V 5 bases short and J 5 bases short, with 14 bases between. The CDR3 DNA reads TGTGCCAGCAGTCTCCGCGGAAGCGGAGATACGCAGTATTTT. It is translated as CASSLRGSGDTQYF.

This CDR3 reads CASNPTGDSPLHF. Here the CDR3 DNA reads TGTGCCAGCAATCCGACAGGGGATTCACCCCTCCACTTT. The chain combines TRBV28 with TRBJ1-6, with 8 nucleotides matching TRBD1. Germline assignment: CDR1 MDHEN and CDR2 SYDVKM. J lost 8 bases, V lost 7 bases, and 4 bases had no gene match. CDR3 length: 13 amino acids.

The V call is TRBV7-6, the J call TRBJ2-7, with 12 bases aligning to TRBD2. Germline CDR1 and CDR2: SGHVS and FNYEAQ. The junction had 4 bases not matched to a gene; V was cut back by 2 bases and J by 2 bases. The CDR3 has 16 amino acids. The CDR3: CASSLSSSGRAYEQYF. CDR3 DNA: TGTGCCAGCAGCTTATCATCTAGCGGGAGGGCCTACGAGCAGTACTTC.

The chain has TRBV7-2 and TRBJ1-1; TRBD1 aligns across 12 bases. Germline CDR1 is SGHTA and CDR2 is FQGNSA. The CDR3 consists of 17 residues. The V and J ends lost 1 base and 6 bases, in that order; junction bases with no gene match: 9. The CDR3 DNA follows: TGTGCCAGCAGCTTAGTGGGCGGGACAGGGGGCGTTTCTGAAGCTTTCTTT. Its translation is CASSLVGGTGGVSEAFF.

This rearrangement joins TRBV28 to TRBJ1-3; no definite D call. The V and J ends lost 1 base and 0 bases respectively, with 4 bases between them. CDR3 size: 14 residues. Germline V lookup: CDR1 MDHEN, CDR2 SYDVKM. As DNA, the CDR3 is TGTGCCAGCAGTTTATACAACTCTGGAAACACCATATATTTT. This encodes CASSLYNSGNTIYF.

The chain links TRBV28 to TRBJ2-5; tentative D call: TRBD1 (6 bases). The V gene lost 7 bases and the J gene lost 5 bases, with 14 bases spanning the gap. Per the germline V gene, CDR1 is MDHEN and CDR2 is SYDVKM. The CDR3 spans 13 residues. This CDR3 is CASTDQTGETQYF. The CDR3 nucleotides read TGTGCCAGCACCGATCAAACAGGGGAGACCCAGTACTTC. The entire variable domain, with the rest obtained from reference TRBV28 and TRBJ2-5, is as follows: DVKVTQSSRYLVKRTGEKVFLECVQDMDHENMFWYRQDPGLGLRLIYFSYDVKMKEKGDIPEGYSVSREKKERFSLILESASTNQTSMYLCASTDQTGETQYFGPGTRLLVL.

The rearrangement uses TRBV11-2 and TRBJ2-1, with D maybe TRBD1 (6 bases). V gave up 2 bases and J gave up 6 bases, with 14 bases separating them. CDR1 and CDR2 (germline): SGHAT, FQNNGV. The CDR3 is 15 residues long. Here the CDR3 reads CASSLRTGPGNEQFF. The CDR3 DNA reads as TGTGCCAGCAGCTTAAGAACAGGGCCGGGCAATGAGCAGTTCTTC.

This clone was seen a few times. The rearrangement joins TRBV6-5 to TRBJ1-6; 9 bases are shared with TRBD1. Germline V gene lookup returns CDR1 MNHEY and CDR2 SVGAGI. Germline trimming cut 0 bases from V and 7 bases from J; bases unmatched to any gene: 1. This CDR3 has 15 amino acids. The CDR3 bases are TGTGCCAGCAGTTACTCGACAGGGGGGAATTCACCCCTCCACTTT. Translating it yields CASSYSTGGNSPLHF.

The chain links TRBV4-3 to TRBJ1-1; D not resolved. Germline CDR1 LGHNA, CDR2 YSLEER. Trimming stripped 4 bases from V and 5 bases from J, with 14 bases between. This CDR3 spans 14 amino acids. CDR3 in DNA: TGCGCCAGCAGCCCTGACTCGGGGTGGACTGAAGCTTTCTTT. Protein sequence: CASSPDSGWTEAFF.

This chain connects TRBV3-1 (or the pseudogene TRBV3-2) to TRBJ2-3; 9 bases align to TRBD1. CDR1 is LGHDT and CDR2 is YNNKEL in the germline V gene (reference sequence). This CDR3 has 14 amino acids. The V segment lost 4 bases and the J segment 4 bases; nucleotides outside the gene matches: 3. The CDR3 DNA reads TGTGCCAGCAGCCCCCGGACAGGGGCAGATACGCAGTATTTT. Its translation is CASSPRTGADTQYF.

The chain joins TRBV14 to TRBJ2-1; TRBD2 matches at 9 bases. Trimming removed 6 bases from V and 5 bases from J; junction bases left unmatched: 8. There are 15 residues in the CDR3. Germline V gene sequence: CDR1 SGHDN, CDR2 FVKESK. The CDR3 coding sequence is TGTGCCAGCAGGGACGGACTAGCGAACAACAATGAGCAGTTCTTC. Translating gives CASRDGLANNNEQFF.

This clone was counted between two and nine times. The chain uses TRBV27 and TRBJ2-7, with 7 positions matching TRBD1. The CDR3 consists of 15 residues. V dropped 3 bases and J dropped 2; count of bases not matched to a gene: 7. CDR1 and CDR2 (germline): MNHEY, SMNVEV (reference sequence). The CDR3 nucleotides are TGTGCCAGCAGTTTGATGACAGGGTCCCCCTACGAGCAGTACTTC. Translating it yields CASSLMTGSPYEQYF.

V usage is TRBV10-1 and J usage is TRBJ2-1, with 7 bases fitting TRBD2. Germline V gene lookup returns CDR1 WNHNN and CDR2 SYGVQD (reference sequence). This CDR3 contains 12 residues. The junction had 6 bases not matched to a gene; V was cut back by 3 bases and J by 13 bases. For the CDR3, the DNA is TGCGCCAGCAGTGATCTAGGACTAGTCCAGTTCTTC. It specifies CASSDLGLVQFF.

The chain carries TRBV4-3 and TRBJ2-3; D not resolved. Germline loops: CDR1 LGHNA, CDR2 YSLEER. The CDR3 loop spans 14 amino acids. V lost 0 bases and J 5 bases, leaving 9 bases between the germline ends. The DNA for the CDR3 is TGCGCCAGCAGCCAAGATTTTTCGGGAGATACGCAGTATTTT. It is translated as CASSQDFSGDTQYF.

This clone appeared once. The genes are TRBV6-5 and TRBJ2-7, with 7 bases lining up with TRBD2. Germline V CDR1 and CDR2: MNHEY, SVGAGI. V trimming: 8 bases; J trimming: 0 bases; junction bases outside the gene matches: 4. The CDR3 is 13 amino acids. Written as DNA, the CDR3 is TGTGCCAGCGCGGGCGGGAGCTCCTACGAGCAGTACTTC. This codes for CASAGGSSYEQYF.